This paragraph reports one T cell receptor beta chain. Germline trimming cut 4 bases from V and 6 bases from J; bases unmatched to any gene: 9. Germline V gene data show CDR1 as SGHDT and CDR2 as YYEEEE. This CDR3 comprises 15 residues. The table came from immunoSEQ multiplex PCR; TCRdb's copy has only in-frame clones and leaves some out. This sample has approximately 2,200,000 clones, with approximately 94% found just once. This record comes from a study of shared clonotypes between healthy human individuals. Naive CD8 populations comprised CD45RO-negative cells positively selected for CCR7, excluding terminally differentiated effector memory CD45RA+ cells.

The chain employs TRBV5-6 and TRBJ2-3; 9 bases are a match to TRBD2. Specimen: naive CD8+ T cells from PBMCs. The receptor's source is a man younger than 35 in good health. Some clones in this sample may be carry-over from other donors' samples. This CDR3 reads CASSPGLAKPDTQYF. The CDR3, as DNA: TGTGCCAGCAGCCCGGGACTAGCCAAGCCCGATACGCAGTATTTT.